A selection of T cell receptor beta chains follows, all from one sample in a study of identical twins. TCRdb recomputed calls from the 5' RACE reads with MiXCR, one row per CDR3 protein. The sample carries roughly 770,000 distinct CDR3 sequences, about 20% recorded once. These data were also reused for a study on T cells expressing NK-cell markers.

Material for sequencing was PBMCs. The source is a woman aged 18-29 years in good health. The CDR3 runs from the conserved cysteine through the conserved F or W. The D gene is left open where the match is weak. Part of the rows lack a size; the others show once, few, many or a class for expanded clones.

J,size,D,V,CDR3,DNA
TRBJ1-1,NA,NA,TRBV10-3,CAISEGNMNTEAFF,TGTGCCATCAGTGAAGGGAACATGAACACTGAAGCTTTCTTT
TRBJ2-4,NA,TRBD2,TRBV2,CASSEGTRENIQYF,TGTGCCAGCAGTGAAGGGACTAGAGAAAACATTCAGTACTTC
TRBJ2-5,NA,NA,TRBV11-2,CASSPSGVVGETQYF,TGTGCCAGCAGCCCCTCGGGAGTTGTGGGGGAGACCCAGTACTTC
TRBJ1-1,many,NA,TRBV6-5,CASSYSSEAFF,TGTGCCAGCAGTTACTCTTCTGAAGCTTTCTTT
TRBJ2-7,many,NA,TRBV5-6,CASSLGPEYEQYF,TGTGCCAGCAGCTTGGGGCCAGAATACGAGCAGTACTTC
TRBJ2-6,NA,NA,TRBV29-1,CSVQGGSGANVLTF,TGCAGCGTCCAGGGGGGTAGTGGGGCCAACGTCCTGACTTTC
TRBJ2-5,NA,NA,TRBV12-3/TRBV12-4,CASSYTTGTQGAQYF,TGTGCCAGCAGTTATACGACAGGGACTCAAGGGGCCCAGTACTTC
TRBJ2-3,NA,NA,TRBV10-2,CATPNPGDDTQYF,TGCGCCACCCCGAACCCCGGGGACGATACGCAGTATTTT
TRBJ2-5,few,NA,TRBV7-2,CASSPAWQETQYF,TGTGCCAGCAGCCCTGCCTGGCAAGAGACCCAGTACTTC
TRBJ2-1,NA,TRBD1,TRBV20-1,CSAIRQGANEQFF,TGCAGTGCAATACGACAGGGGGCCAATGAGCAGTTCTTC
TRBJ2-3,many,NA,TRBV5-1,CASSLVDPTSTDTQYF,TGCGCCAGCAGCTTGGTGGACCCTACTAGCACAGATACGCAGTATTTT
TRBJ2-3,few,NA,TRBV6-1,CASRLGLNTDTQYF,TGTGCCAGCAGGCTAGGACTGAACACAGATACGCAGTATTTT
TRBJ2-5,few,NA,TRBV9,CASSVGTFQETQYF,TGTGCCAGCAGCGTAGGGACTTTTCAAGAGACCCAGTACTTC
TRBJ2-3,few,TRBD1,TRBV4-3,CASSQDRGRDTQYF,TGCGCCAGCAGCCAAGACAGGGGGCGGGATACGCAGTATTTT
TRBJ2-3,few,NA,TRBV20-1,CSAAWGAGVGADTQYF,TGCAGTGCTGCCTGGGGGGCTGGGGTTGGGGCAGATACGCAGTATTTT